This T cell receptor (beta chain) derives from a study of CD8+ T cells in alopecia areata. The germline V gene has CDR1 SEHNR and CDR2 FQNEAQ (reference sequence). The CDR3 runs to 15 residues. The trim removed 2 bases at V and 6 bases at J, leaving 7 bases unmatched. Investigators isolated RNA and reverse transcribed it into cDNA to act as the sequencing template. Repertoires were generated with immunoSEQ multiplex PCR, while TCRdb's copy carries only in-frame clones and drops some. The sample records about 200,000 clones, more than 30% being singletons. Sample treatment: oral pan-JAK inhibitor, 5-10 mg twice daily.

The chain couples TRBV7-9 to TRBJ2-1; TRBD1 matches 7 bases. This specimen consisted of CD4+ T cells sorted from blood, obtained around week 30, from a patient treated with tofacitinib. The TCR was taken from a human donor with alopecia areata. CDR3 sequence (DNA): TGTGCCAGCAGCTTAATTCTAGGGACAGCCAATGAGCAGTTCTTC. Encoded protein: CASSLILGTANEQFF.